The rows below give T cell receptor beta chains drawn from one sample of a study of Ad26.COV2.S vaccination and SARS-CoV-2 variants. The repertoire was sequenced with immunoSEQ multiplex PCR; TCRdb's copy has only in-frame clones and lacks some. The sample has about 350,000 clones; 90% to 95% are singletons. Source: peripheral blood, taken after recovery from COVID-19. These receptors originate from a human donor who had recovered from COVID-19. CDR3s include the opening cysteine and the closing phenylalanine or tryptophan. The order of the fields is D gene, J gene, V gene, clone size, CDR3 DNA, CDR3 protein. The D gene is left open where the match is weak. Rows give clone size only sometimes, using once, few, many, or a class for an expanded clone.

TRBD1	TRBJ2-7	TRBV7-2	-	TGTGCCAGCAGCTTGGGACAGGGTGTCTACGAGCAGTACTTC	CASSLGQGVYEQYF
TRBD1	TRBJ2-5	TRBV7-2	-	TGTGCCAGCAGCTTAGCGGGACAGGGTGAAGAGACCCAGTACTTC	CASSLAGQGEETQYF
TRBD2	TRBJ2-3	TRBV5-4	-	TGTGCCAGCGCCCCGGGACTAGCGGCCGATACGCAGTATTTT	CASAPGLAADTQYF
-	TRBJ2-5	TRBV15	few	TGTGCCACCGCAACCGCCCCGCGGGAGACCCAGTACTTC	CATATAPRETQYF
-	TRBJ2-7	TRBV2	-	TGTGCCAGCACCCAAGGGCTAGCGCGGGGCGAGCAGTACTTC	CASTQGLARGEQYF
-	TRBJ2-2	TRBV5-8	-	TGTGCCAGCAGCTTGGGACAGAGGGCCGTGGTGTTTTTT	CASSLGQRAVVFF
-	TRBJ1-1	TRBV12-3/TRBV12-4	-	TGTGCCAGCAGTTTACTCCCTTTAGAAGCTTTCTTT	CASSLLPLEAFF
TRBD2	TRBJ2-3	TRBV10-1	-	TGCGCCAGCAGTGAGGGGACTAGCTCCACAGATACGCAGTATTTT	CASSEGTSSTDTQYF
TRBD1	TRBJ1-5	TRBV19	-	TGTGCCAGTAAAGGACAGGGTGGAGGTGGCAATCAGCCCCAGCATTTT	CASKGQGGGGNQPQHF
-	TRBJ1-2	TRBV27	-	TGTGCCAGCAGTTTAACGGGAAACTATGGCTACACCTTC	CASSLTGNYGYTF
-	TRBJ1-1	TRBV4-1	-	TGCGCCAGCAGCCAATATTACGGGGGCCCGGGCACTGAAGCTTTCTTT	CASSQYYGGPGTEAFF
TRBD1	TRBJ2-7	TRBV28	-	TGTGCCAGCAGTCCCCTGACAGGGGGGTTGATCTACGAGCAGTACTTC	CASSPLTGGLIYEQYF
-	TRBJ2-7	TRBV5-6	once	TGTGCCAGCAGCTCGGGGGACAGACCCTACGAGCAGTACTTC	CASSSGDRPYEQYF
-	TRBJ2-7	TRBV5-4	-	TGTGCCAGCAGCCCCTCCGGGACGGCAACCTACGAGCAGTACTTC	CASSPSGTATYEQYF
TRBD2	TRBJ2-3	TRBV2	-	TGTGCCGGAGAGCGGGGGGGCGGGGATACGCAGTATTTT	CAGERGGGDTQYF
TRBD1	TRBJ1-1	TRBV18	-	TGTGCCAGCTCACCACCTGGGACAGGGGTGAAGAACACTGAAGCTTTCTTT	CASSPPGTGVKNTEAFF
-	TRBJ2-7	TRBV9	-	TGTGCCAGCAGCTCCAGAGGGGATTACGAGCAGTACTTC	CASSSRGDYEQYF
-	TRBJ2-1	TRBV14	once	TGTGCCAGCAGCCAAGTTTTCGGGAATGAGCAGTTCTTC	CASSQVFGNEQFF
TRBD1	TRBJ1-3	TRBV29-1	-	TGCAGCGTAGTTGACAGGGGTACTGGAAACACCATATATTTT	CSVVDRGTGNTIYF
TRBD2	TRBJ2-3	TRBV9	-	TGTGCCAGCAGCCCCGGGGCTAGCGGGCCCACAGATACGCAGTATTTT	CASSPGASGPTDTQYF
-	TRBJ1-6	TRBV7-9	-	TGTGCCAGCAGCTCCACAGCAAAAAGCTCCTATAATTCACCCCTCCACTTT	CASSSTAKSSYNSPLHF